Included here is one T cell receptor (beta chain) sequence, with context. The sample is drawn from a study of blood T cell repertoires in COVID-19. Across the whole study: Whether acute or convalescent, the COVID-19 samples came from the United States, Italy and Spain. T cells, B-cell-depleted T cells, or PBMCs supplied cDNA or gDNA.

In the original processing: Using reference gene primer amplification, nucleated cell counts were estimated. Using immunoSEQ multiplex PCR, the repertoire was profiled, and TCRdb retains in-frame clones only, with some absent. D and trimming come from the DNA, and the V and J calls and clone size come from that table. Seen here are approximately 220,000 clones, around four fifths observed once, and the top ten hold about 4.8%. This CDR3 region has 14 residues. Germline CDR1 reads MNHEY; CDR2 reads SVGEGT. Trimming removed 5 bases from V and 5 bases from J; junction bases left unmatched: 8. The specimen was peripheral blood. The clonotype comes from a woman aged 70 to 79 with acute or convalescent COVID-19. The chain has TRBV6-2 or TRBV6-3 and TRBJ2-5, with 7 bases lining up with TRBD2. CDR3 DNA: TGTGCCAGCAGTACGGGACTACGATTGGAGACCCAGTACTTC. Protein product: CASSTGLRLETQYF.